Below, 27 T cell receptor beta chains from the same sample are listed, as sequenced in a study of blood T cell repertoires in COVID-19. TCRdb's table, derived via immunoSEQ multiplex PCR, lists solely in-frame clones and lacks some. The sample records approximately 280,000 clones, nearly 90% being singletons. Sequencing used PBMCs or T cells enriched from blood (not recorded which). These receptors all stem from a young woman with acute COVID-19.

The chain employs TRBV5-5 and TRBJ2-4, with a possible D match to TRBD2 (5 bases). CDR1 is SGHKS and CDR2 is YYEKEE in the germline V gene (reference sequence). The CDR3 extends over 17 amino acids. V shed 0 bases and J shed 1 base, with 14 bases lying between them. CDR3 nucleotide sequence: TGTGCCAGCAGCTTGGATGAGGGTGTCCCTGCCAAAAACATTCAGTACTTC. It is translated as CASSLDEGVPAKNIQYF.

The gene calls are TRBV10-1 and TRBJ2-3; TRBD1 matches 9 bases. The trim removed 3 bases at V and 2 bases at J, leaving 3 bases unmatched. Germline CDR1 WNHNN, CDR2 SYGVQD (reference sequence). The CDR3 length is 15 residues. CDR3 loop: CASSDGTGTTDTQYF. The CDR3 DNA is TGCGCCAGCAGTGATGGGACAGGGACCACAGATACGCAGTATTTT.

The chain carries TRBV27 and TRBJ2-1; 10 bases line up with TRBD1. The CDR3 is made up of 16 amino acids. Unmatched junction bases numbered 11, after V lost 5 bases and J lost 7 bases. CDR1 is MNHEY, CDR2 SMNVEV, per germline (reference sequence). CDR3 sequence reads: CASSTGQGGGINEQFF. As DNA, the CDR3 is TGTGCCAGCAGTACCGGACAGGGGGGGGGCATAAATGAGCAGTTCTTC.

This chain joins TRBV6-2 or TRBV6-3 and TRBJ2-7, with a tentative D call TRBD2 (5 bases). Germline V gene data show CDR1 as MNHEY and CDR2 as SVGEGT. The length of the CDR3 is 16 residues. V lost 6 bases and J 0 bases, leaving 18 bases between the germline ends. The CDR3 here is CASSLPGGSASYEQYF. The CDR3 region has the DNA TGTGCCAGCAGCCTGCCCGGAGGTAGCGCCTCCTACGAGCAGTACTTC.

This clone was found once. The rearrangement joins TRBV11-3 to TRBJ2-6, with no clear D. V dropped 2 bases and J dropped 0 bases, with 8 bases sitting between them. Germline-derived CDR1 and CDR2 are SGHNT and YENEEA. The CDR3 length is 16 residues. The CDR3 nucleotides read TGTGCCAGCAGCTTATACAGAAGCTCTGGGGCCAACGTCCTGACTTTC. It encodes CASSLYRSSGANVLTF.

This clone was recorded only once. This chain connects TRBV11-2 to TRBJ1-1; D gene unclear. The V end lost 5 bases, the J end lost 0 bases, and 13 bases lay between the germline ends. The CDR3 covers 15 residues. CDR1 is SGHAT and CDR2 is FQNNGV in the germline V gene. The CDR3, as DNA: TGTGCCAGCAGCCGAGGAATGTACATGAACACTGAAGCTTTCTTT. Translation: CASSRGMYMNTEAFF.

This chain connects TRBV18 to TRBJ1-2, with 7 positions matching TRBD1. Looked up from germline, CDR1 is KGHSH and CDR2 is LQKENI. After removal of 2 bases from V and 0 bases from J, the junction contained 6 bases not matched to a gene. This CDR3 region has 16 residues. Written as DNA, the CDR3 is TGTGCCAGCTCACCATCTTCGACAGGGACTAACTATGGCTACACCTTC. This encodes CASSPSSTGTNYGYTF.

The chain links TRBV24-1 to TRBJ1-1; TRBD1 matches at 9 bases. The germline V gene encodes CDR1 KGHDR and CDR2 SFDVKD. The CDR3 sequence is 15 residues long. The J segment lost 0 bases and the V segment lost 3 bases, leaving 1 base of the junction unmatched. CDR3 coding DNA: TGTGCCACCAGTGATGGACAGGGGATGAACACTGAAGCTTTCTTT. Its translation is CATSDGQGMNTEAFF.

V usage is TRBV3-1 (or the pseudogene TRBV3-2) and J usage is TRBJ2-7, with no clear D. Germline CDR1 LGHDT, CDR2 YNNKEL (reference sequence). This CDR3 has 12 amino acids. Trimming left V 2 bases short and J 6 bases short, with 8 bases between. CDR3 protein: CASSQLTSEQYF. CDR3 sequence (DNA): TGTGCCAGCAGCCAACTAACGTCCGAGCAGTACTTC.

The CDR3 sequence: CASSPQVGPGTGTYEQYF. As DNA, the CDR3 is TGTGCCAGCAGCCCCCAGGTAGGACCCGGGACAGGGACCTACGAGCAGTACTTC. V and J are TRBV7-8 and TRBJ2-7, with TRBD1 matching 9 bases. The CDR3 has 18 residues. V was pared by 5 bases and J by 2 bases, with 16 bases of the junction left unmatched. Germline CDR1 SGHVS, CDR2 FQNEAQ. Together with reference TRBV7-8 and TRBJ2-7, the CDR3 gives the full variable domain: GAGVSQSPRYKVAKRGQDVALRCDPISGHVSLFWYQQALGQGPEFLTYFQNEAQLDKSGLPSDRFFAERPEGSVSTLKIQRTQQEDSAVYLCASSPQVGPGTGTYEQYFGPGTRLTVT.

CDR3 in DNA: TGCGCCAGCAGCCAAGTATCGGGATTGAGGACTAGCACAGATACGCAGTATTTT. Translated, it gives CASSQVSGLRTSTDTQYF. J is TRBJ2-3 and V is TRBV4-1; TRBD2 is a possible D gene (5 bases). The ends were cut back, 1 base at V and 0 bases at J, with 17 bases in the middle. Germline V lookup: CDR1 MGHRA, CDR2 YSYEKL. CDR3 length: 18 residues.

This chain connects TRBV11-1 to TRBJ2-7, with a weak D call TRBD1 (5 bases). Trimming took off 5 bases at V and 2 bases at J, with 16 bases between the two ends. This CDR3 is 15 amino acids long. Looked up from germline, CDR1 is SGHAT and CDR2 is FQDESV (reference sequence). This CDR3 is CASSVGQVKTYEQYF. In nucleotides, the CDR3 is TGTGCCAGCAGCGTGGGGCAGGTAAAGACCTACGAGCAGTACTTC.

The CDR3 is CASSMYSDETQYF. CDR3 DNA: TGTGCCAGTAGTATGTATAGCGACGAGACCCAGTACTTC. The V call is TRBV19, the J call TRBJ2-5; the D gene is possibly TRBD2 (5 bases). The CDR3 runs to 13 residues. Germline lookup yields CDR1 LNHDA and CDR2 SQIVND (reference sequence). The V end lost 3 bases, the J end lost 5 bases, and 10 bases lay between the germline ends. Full variable domain (rest looked up from reference TRBV19 and TRBJ2-5): DGGITQSPKYLFRKEGQNVTLSCEQNLNHDAMYWYRQDPGQGLRLIYYSQIVNDFQKGDIAEGYSVSREKKESFPLTVTSAQKNPTAFYLCASSMYSDETQYFGPGTRLLVL.

The rearrangement links TRBV28 to TRBJ2-7; 7 nucleotides match TRBD1. The trim removed 3 bases at V and 5 bases at J, leaving 10 bases unmatched. Germline V gene sequence: CDR1 MDHEN, CDR2 SYDVKM. The CDR3 sequence is 15 residues long. The CDR3 sequence is CASSFSGTASHEQYF. The DNA of the CDR3 is TGTGCCAGCAGTTTCTCCGGGACAGCGTCCCACGAGCAGTACTTC.

The J gene is TRBJ2-5, the V gene TRBV6-4; D remains ambiguous. The germline gives CDR1 MRHNA, CDR2 SNTAGT. V lost 5 bases and J 9 bases, leaving 16 bases between the germline ends. This CDR3 is built from 13 residues. The CDR3, as DNA: TGTGCCAGCAGTACCATTGGCGGTGGTCCCCAGTACTTC. It specifies CASSTIGGGPQYF.

V is TRBV6-5 and J is TRBJ1-1; D is unresolved. CDR1 MNHEY and CDR2 SVGAGI come from the germline V gene. Trimming pared 2 bases from V and 1 base from J, leaving 5 bases between. The length of the CDR3 is 13 residues. CDR3 residues: CASSYAGNTEAFF. In nucleotides, the CDR3 is TGTGCCAGCAGTTACGCGGGGAACACTGAAGCTTTCTTT.

This chain connects TRBV6-2 or TRBV6-3 to TRBJ2-7; D is undetermined. There are 16 residues in the CDR3. From germline, CDR1 is MNHEY and CDR2 SVGEGT. With 2 bases removed from V and 3 bases from J, the gap between germline ends came to 17 bases. Written as DNA, the CDR3 is TGTGCCAGCAGTTACGATCCGCGGAGCAGAATCTACGAGCAGTACTTC. It translates to CASSYDPRSRIYEQYF.

This chain links TRBV6-1 with TRBJ2-3, with 7 bases fitting TRBD2. CDR3 length: 15 residues. The germline V gene has CDR1 MNHNS and CDR2 SASEGT. V shed 6 bases and J 3 bases; nucleotides not matched to a gene: 9. The chain's CDR3 is CASSRGLGGTDTQYF. The CDR3, as DNA: TGTGCCAGCAGCCGCGGACTAGGAGGTACAGATACGCAGTATTTT.

J is TRBJ2-3 and V is TRBV11-2, with TRBD2 as a possible D gene (6 bases). The CDR3 has 15 amino acids. The ends were cut back, 1 base at V and 5 bases at J, with 13 bases in the middle. Germline-derived CDR1 and CDR2 are SGHAT and FQNNGV. CDR3 nucleotide sequence: TGTGCCAGCAGCTTAGGGGGACTGATAAAAGATACGCAGTATTTT. Protein: CASSLGGLIKDTQYF.

The rearrangement links TRBV5-5 to TRBJ2-1; 9 bases match TRBD2. Trimming at V came to 1 base and at J to 7 bases, leaving 18 bases not matched to a gene. The germline CDR1 and CDR2 sequences are SGHKS and YYEKEE (reference sequence). The CDR3 is made up of 19 amino acids. The CDR3 sequence is CASSLRLGLAGVTRNEQFF. The DNA for the CDR3 is TGTGCCAGCAGCTTGCGTCTGGGACTAGCAGGGGTTACAAGGAATGAGCAGTTCTTC.

V and J are TRBV27 and TRBJ1-6; perhaps TRBD1 as D (6 bases). Trimming took 5 bases from V and 0 from J, leaving 17 bases between them. Germline CDR1 is MNHEY and CDR2 is SMNVEV (reference sequence). The CDR3 extends over 18 amino acids. The CDR3 DNA reads TGTGCCAGCAGTGGACGCCAGGGGCCAAGCTCCTATAATTCACCCCTCCACTTT. This encodes CASSGRQGPSSYNSPLHF.

The chain couples TRBV7-2 to TRBJ2-5; 8 bases agree with TRBD1. Germline CDR1 and CDR2: SGHTA and FQGNSA. The trim removed 6 bases at V and 4 bases at J, leaving 4 bases unmatched. The CDR3 spans 13 residues. The CDR3 region has the DNA TGTGCCAGCAGTACTGACAGGGGAGAGACCCAGTACTTC. Its translation: CASSTDRGETQYF.

V and J are TRBV6-5 and TRBJ1-5, with D possibly TRBD1 on 5 matching bases. V was clipped by 1 base and J by 2 bases, with 6 bases between them. Germline CDR1 MNHEY, CDR2 SVGAGI. The length of the CDR3 is 14 residues. For the CDR3, the DNA is TGTGCCAGCAGTTACTTAGGGGGCAATCAGCCCCAGCATTTT. This codes for CASSYLGGNQPQHF.

CDR3 DNA sequence: TGTGCCAGCAGCCGGGGACAGGGAAACACCATATATTTT. The encoded protein is CASSRGQGNTIYF. The chain links TRBV3-1 (or the pseudogene TRBV3-2) to TRBJ1-3, with TRBD1 identical over 7 bases. V shed 4 bases and J 4 bases; nucleotides not matched to a gene: 1. The CDR3 is 13 amino acids. Germline CDR1 is LGHDT and CDR2 is YNNKEL (reference sequence).

The V and J genes are TRBV6-5 and TRBJ1-4, with 7 bases that match TRBD1. Germline trimming cut 0 bases from V and 7 bases from J; bases unmatched to any gene: 8. The CDR3 is 16 residues long. CDR1 is MNHEY, CDR2 SVGAGI, per germline. CDR3 sequence reads: CASSYSGTGVPEKLFF. The CDR3 nucleotides read TGTGCCAGCAGTTACTCGGGAACAGGGGTGCCTGAAAAACTGTTTTTT.

The rearrangement links TRBV4-1 to TRBJ2-1; 13 nucleotides align to TRBD2. CDR3 length equals 15 residues. V was pared by 4 bases and J by 5 bases, with 2 bases of the junction left unmatched. Germline V gene data show CDR1 as MGHRA and CDR2 as YSYEKL. CDR3 amino acids: CASSRGTSGDNEQFF. DNA of the CDR3: TGCGCCAGCAGCCGCGGGACTAGCGGGGACAATGAGCAGTTCTTC.

The genes are TRBV5-4 and TRBJ1-1, with D possibly matching TRBD1 (5 bases). Trimming stripped 0 bases from V and 0 bases from J, with 9 bases between. CDR3 length: 15 residues. In germline, CDR1 is SGHNT, CDR2 YYREEE (reference sequence). The CDR3 spells CASSLGSRVNTEAFF. The CDR3 DNA follows: TGTGCCAGCAGCTTGGGTTCCAGGGTGAACACTGAAGCTTTCTTT. The variable domain in full, completed from reference TRBV5-4 and TRBJ1-1, reads ETGVTQSPTHLIKTRGQQVTLRCSSQSGHNTVSWYQQALGQGPQFIFQYYREEENGRGNFPPRFSGLQFPNYSSELNVNALELDDSALYLCASSLGSRVNTEAFFGQGTRLTVV.